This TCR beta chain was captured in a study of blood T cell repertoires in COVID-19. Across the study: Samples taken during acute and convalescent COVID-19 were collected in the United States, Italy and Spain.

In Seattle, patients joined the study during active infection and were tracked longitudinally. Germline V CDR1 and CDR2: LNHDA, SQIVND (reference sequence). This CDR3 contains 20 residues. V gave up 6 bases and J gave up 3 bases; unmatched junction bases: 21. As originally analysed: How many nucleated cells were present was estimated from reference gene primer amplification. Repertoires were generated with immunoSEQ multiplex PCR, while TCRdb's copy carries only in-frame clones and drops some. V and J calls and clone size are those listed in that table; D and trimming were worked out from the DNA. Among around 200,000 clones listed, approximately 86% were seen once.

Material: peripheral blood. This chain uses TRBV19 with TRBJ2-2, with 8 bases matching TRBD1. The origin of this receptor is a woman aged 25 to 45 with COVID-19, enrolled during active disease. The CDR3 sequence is CASRGQEGRGRSSDTGELFF. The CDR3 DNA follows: TGTGCCAGTAGGGGTCAAGAGGGCAGGGGGCGGTCGTCGGACACCGGGGAGCTGTTTTTT. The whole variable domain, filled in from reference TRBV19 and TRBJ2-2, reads DGGITQSPKYLFRKEGQNVTLSCEQNLNHDAMYWYRQDPGQGLRLIYYSQIVNDFQKGDIAEGYSVSREKKESFPLTVTSAQKNPTAFYLCASRGQEGRGRSSDTGELFFGEGSRLTVL.